Described below is a single TCR beta chain sequence and its context. Its specificity is unknown. 13 Jbeta primers and 60 Vbeta primers were used for the PCR. Sequencing was performed with immunoSEQ multiplex PCR; in TCRdb, only in-frame clones are kept and a portion is missing. Counted here are 100,000 or so clones, 75% occurring once; the ten biggest clones make up 8% to 13%. This CDR3 spans 16 amino acids. Trimming cost V 2 bases and J 4 bases; bases outside gene matches: 10. Germline CDR1 KGHSH, CDR2 LQKENI. This specimen comes from a study of cytomegalovirus exposure and HLA in healthy donors. Study-wide points: Reports indicated that the classifier achieved high specificity and sensitivity in diagnosing cytomegalovirus status. Cytomegalovirus-associated TCR beta chains were listed, numbering roughly 150.

This sequence originates from a man in his fifties or sixties in good health and CMV-seronegative. Material for sequencing was PBMCs. The chain joins TRBV18 to TRBJ2-5, with TRBD1 matching 7 bases. The CDR3 bases are TGTGCCAGCTCACCATCGAAGGGGACAGAACTAGAGACCCAGTACTTC. Translating it yields CASSPSKGTELETQYF.